This entry describes one T cell receptor (beta chain). Its antigen has not been determined. One base away there is no much larger clone; base qualities are not given. From cysteine to phenylalanine, the CDR3 is 21 amino acids long. Of the read, only the CDR3 DNA is kept; its 63 bases are in frame from base 1. Here V drops 6 bases and J drops 0 bases, and the junction holds 16 bases not matched to any gene. CDR1 MNHEY and CDR2 SMNVEV are derived from the germline V gene (reference sequence). The instrument given in TCRdb is Illumina HiSeq 1500. TCRdb redid the processing of the public reads, applying fastp at Q25 and MiXCR, and retained in-frame beta chains. Rows with a matching CDR3 protein are joined into one entry that keeps the most common DNA and genes. For this sample the table gives 650,000 to 900,000 distinct CDR3 sequences, of which roughly 33% were detected only once. The top ten clonotypes cover 9.5% to 15% of the sample.

This sample was included in a study of T cell repertoires in cytomegalovirus infection (dated by TCRdb to about 2019). With respect to the entire study: Recently identified HLA-C-restricted CMV epitopes, whose presentation resists viral immunomodulation, were targeted by peptide stimulations together with well-studied HLA-B-restricted epitopes. Donor HLA type was relevant to the analysis, as public TCR beta signatures indicated carriage of CMV infection together with the matching HLA type.

What the research found in general, with its limitations: In both this cohort and an independent cohort of 352 donors, the cumulative frequency of public TCR beta family members distinguished carriers of CMV infection plus the relevant HLA type. In the ex vivo response, HLA-C-restricted CMV-specific TCR beta clonotypes were dominant, and in two of eight donors the single most frequent clonotype came from this HLA-C-restricted group.

Reading the label with the study, this specimen's treatment or condition is: in vitro stimulation with specific CMV peptide epitopes to enrich CMV-specific T cells. The source is a human donor in good health (CMV status not recorded). Some clones in this sample may be carry-over from other donors' samples. The material was cultured CD8+ T cells from PBMCs, obtained from culture after CMV antigen stimulation. In this chain, TRBV27 is recombined with TRBJ2-1; 14 central nucleotides agree with TRBD2. CDR3 loop: CASSPNPGLAGGLSSYNEQFF. In nucleotide form, the sequence is TGTGCCAGCAGCCCTAACCCCGGACTAGCGGGGGGCCTAAGCTCCTACAATGAGCAGTTCTTC.